Listed here are 14 T cell receptor beta chains from one sample, sequenced in a study of blood T cell repertoires in COVID-19. The assay was immunoSEQ multiplex PCR, and TCRdb's table has in-frame clones only and misses some. The data contain around 140,000 clones, around 85% of them singletons. Material for sequencing was peripheral blood. The receptors here all came from a woman at least 80 years old with acute or convalescent COVID-19.

V is TRBV5-4 and J is TRBJ2-1, with 7 bases lining up with TRBD1. Germline-derived CDR1 and CDR2 are SGHNT and YYREEE (reference sequence). V lost 2 bases and J lost 3; bases outside the gene matches: 11. This CDR3 has 17 residues. This CDR3 is CASSFGDRAASYNEQFF. The CDR3 DNA reads TGTGCCAGCAGCTTTGGGGACAGAGCGGCGAGCTACAATGAGCAGTTCTTC. Supplemented by reference TRBV5-4 and TRBJ2-1, the full variable domain reads ETGVTQSPTHLIKTRGQQVTLRCSSQSGHNTVSWYQQALGQGPQFIFQYYREEENGRGNFPPRFSGLQFPNYSSELNVNALELDDSALYLCASSFGDRAASYNEQFFGPGTRLTVL.

This chain joins TRBV5-8 and TRBJ2-3; 10 bases are a match to TRBD2. Trimming at V came to 4 bases and at J to 4 bases, leaving 6 bases not matched to a gene. In germline, CDR1 is SGHTS, CDR2 YDEGEE. This CDR3 has 15 residues. CDR3 nucleotides: TGTGCCAGCAGCCCTGCTAGCGGGGGTCCAGATACGCAGTATTTT. Protein sequence: CASSPASGGPDTQYF.

The chain combines TRBV4-3 with TRBJ1-2; 8 nucleotides match TRBD1. The CDR3 runs to 15 residues. The trim removed 3 bases at V and 3 bases at J, leaving 6 bases unmatched. Per the germline V gene, CDR1 is LGHNA and CDR2 is YSLEER. The CDR3 DNA sequence: TGCGCCAGCAGCCACCCGGGACAGGACTACTATGGCTACACCTTC. Amino acid sequence: CASSHPGQDYYGYTF.

On this clone itself: Other DNA sequences in this specimen translate into the identical CDR3. This sequence joins TRBV2 and TRBJ2-5, with D possibly matching TRBD2 (6 bases). The V end lost 10 bases, the J end lost 10 bases, and 22 bases lay between the germline ends. There are 13 residues in the CDR3. CDR1 and CDR2 (germline): SNHLY, FYNNEI. The CDR3 nucleotides are TGTGCCACTGCCGCCGAGCTCTGGGGGGACCAGTACTTC. Amino acid sequence: CATAAELWGDQYF.

This clone came up a few times. This chain connects TRBV10-3 to TRBJ2-3; 14 bases agree with TRBD2. This CDR3 comprises 16 residues. Trimming cost V 7 bases and J 4 bases; bases outside gene matches: 7. Germline CDR1 ENHRY, CDR2 SYGVKD. The CDR3 nucleotides are TGTGCCATCACCCCGTCGACTAGCGGGGGGGCAGATACGCAGTATTTT. It yields the protein CAITPSTSGGADTQYF.

This chain joins TRBV19 and TRBJ1-3; D uncertain. Trimming took off 4 bases at V and 0 bases at J, with 10 bases between the two ends. Germline loops: CDR1 LNHDA, CDR2 SQIVND (reference sequence). CDR3 length: 15 residues. This chain's CDR3 is CASSTTVSSGNTIYF. The CDR3 region has the DNA TGTGCCAGTAGTACCACAGTGAGCTCTGGAAACACCATATATTTT.

This clone is a singleton in its sample. The chain couples TRBV6-6 to TRBJ2-7; TRBD1 is a possible D gene (6 bases). V shed 6 bases and J shed 0 bases, with 9 bases lying between them. This CDR3 is built from 13 residues. Germline lookup yields CDR1 MNHNY and CDR2 SVGAGI (reference sequence). The CDR3 reads CASRDSSSYEQYF. In DNA form, the CDR3 reads TGTGCCAGCAGGGACAGCAGCTCCTACGAGCAGTACTTC.

This chain connects TRBV5-1 to TRBJ2-1; D gene uncertain. The ends were cut back, 1 base at V and 5 bases at J, with 10 bases in the middle. CDR1 and CDR2 from the germline V gene are SGHRS and YFSETQ. The CDR3 length is 14 residues. CDR3: CASSLQWQDNEQFF. Here the CDR3 DNA reads TGCGCCAGCAGCTTGCAGTGGCAGGACAATGAGCAGTTCTTC.

This chain uses TRBV30 with TRBJ1-1; no reliable D call. CDR3 length: 10 residues. The V end was cut by 7 bases, the J end by 7 bases, with 10 bases between. Germline CDR1 reads GTSNPN; CDR2 reads SVGIG (reference sequence). As DNA, the CDR3 is TGTGCCTTAAGGGAGATTGAAGCTTTCTTT. Encoded protein: CALREIEAFF.

The V gene is TRBV30, the J gene TRBJ2-7, with TRBD1 matching 7 bases. Germline loops: CDR1 GTSNPN, CDR2 SVGIG (reference sequence). The V and J ends lost 5 bases and 0 bases, in that order; junction bases with no gene match: 10. This CDR3 has 15 amino acids. The CDR3 protein is CAWRPGQSFSYEQYF. CDR3 DNA: TGTGCCTGGCGGCCGGGACAGTCTTTCTCCTACGAGCAGTACTTC. Filled out from reference TRBV30 and TRBJ2-7, the complete variable domain reads SQTIHQWPATLVQPVGSPLSLECTVEGTSNPNLYWYRQAAGRGLQLLFYSVGIGQISSEVPQNLSASRPQDRQFILSSKKLLLSDSGFYLCAWRPGQSFSYEQYFGPGTRLTVT.

This chain uses TRBV25-1 with TRBJ2-3; 7 bases are shared with TRBD2. The CDR3 is 16 residues long. Germline lookup yields CDR1 MGHDK and CDR2 SYGVNS. V gave up 1 base and J gave up 3 bases; unmatched junction bases: 7. In DNA, the CDR3 is TGTGCCAGCAGTGAATGGGAGGGTACGCGTACAGATACGCAGTATTTT. It is translated as CASSEWEGTRTDTQYF.

The chain recombines TRBV24-1 with TRBJ2-2, with TRBD1 as a possible D gene (6 bases). Germline V gene data show CDR1 as KGHDR and CDR2 as SFDVKD. The CDR3 is 17 amino acids. V lost 3 bases and J 4 bases, leaving 17 bases between the germline ends. The CDR3 nucleotides read TGTGCCACCAGTGATCCCGAACCGGGACACCTCACCGGGGAGCTGTTTTTT. This encodes CATSDPEPGHLTGELFF.

This rearrangement joins TRBV4-3 to TRBJ2-2; the D is unclear. CDR1 is LGHNA and CDR2 is YSLEER in the germline V gene. The CDR3 totals 14 residues. V lost 3 bases, J lost 7 bases, and 12 bases lay in between. The CDR3 is CASSQADFDGELFF. Here the CDR3 DNA reads TGCGCCAGCAGCCAGGCCGACTTTGACGGGGAGCTGTTTTTT.

The rearrangement links TRBV6-5 to TRBJ2-7; a possible D gene is TRBD1 (5 bases). CDR1 and CDR2 from the germline V gene are MNHEY and SVGAGI. V was cut by 3 bases and J by 1 base, with 13 bases left in between. This CDR3 has 15 residues. The CDR3 reads CASSYVGLGSYEQYF. The CDR3 bases are TGTGCCAGCAGTTATGTGGGGCTCGGGTCCTACGAGCAGTACTTC.